The 15 T cell receptor beta chains presented below share a single source sample, sequenced in a study of cytomegalovirus exposure and HLA in healthy donors. PCR was performed using 60 Vbeta and 13 Jbeta primers. The table came from immunoSEQ multiplex PCR; TCRdb's copy has only in-frame clones and leaves some out. The repertoire includes around 110,000 clones, 81% of them detected once, and 2% to 2.5% sits in the top ten. The source material was PBMCs. Source of these receptors: a man younger than 40 in good health and CMV-seronegative.

The chain couples TRBV12-5 to TRBJ2-5, with a tentative D call TRBD1 (5 bases). V gave up 2 bases and J gave up 1 base, with 11 bases separating them. This CDR3 is built from 15 residues. In germline, CDR1 is LGHNT, CDR2 FRNRAP. CDR3 DNA sequence: TGTGCTAGTGGTTTGTCGGGCAGGGCCCAAGAGACCCAGTACTTC. It specifies CASGLSGRAQETQYF.

V is TRBV7-9 and J is TRBJ1-2, with 8 bases fitting TRBD1. CDR3 length equals 17 residues. V trimming: 3 bases; J trimming: 4 bases; junction bases outside the gene matches: 13. Germline loops: CDR1 SEHNR, CDR2 FQNEAQ (reference sequence). The CDR3 DNA is TGTGCCAGCAGCTTGCCCACCGGACAGGGATCGATCTATGGCTACACCTTC. Its protein is CASSLPTGQGSIYGYTF.

This clone was seen more than once but under ten times. The chain couples TRBV11-2 to TRBJ2-1; tentative D call: TRBD2 (5 bases). Germline lookup yields CDR1 SGHAT and CDR2 FQNNGV. V gave up 1 base and J gave up 3 bases, with 10 bases separating them. This CDR3 is built from 15 residues. CDR3 residues: CASSLGDTSYNEQFF. The CDR3 nucleotides are TGTGCCAGCAGCTTAGGAGATACTAGCTACAATGAGCAGTTCTTC. The full variable domain, its missing parts supplied by reference TRBV11-2 and TRBJ2-1, is EAGVAQSPRYKIIEKRQSVAFWCNPISGHATLYWYQQILGQGPKLLIQFQNNGVVDDSQLPKDRFSAERLKGVDSTLKIQPAKLEDSAVYLCASSLGDTSYNEQFFGPGTRLTVL.

CDR3 DNA: TGTGCCAGCAGTTTCGCTCAGGGTGGGGAGACCCAGTACTTC. Amino acid sequence: CASSFAQGGETQYF. V gene TRBV27 combines with J gene TRBJ2-5; a possible D gene is TRBD1 (5 bases). The V gene lost 3 bases and the J gene lost 5 bases, with 13 bases spanning the gap. This CDR3 has 14 amino acids. Germline CDR1 reads MNHEY; CDR2 reads SMNVEV (reference sequence).

V is TRBV7-6 and J is TRBJ1-2; 7 bases fit TRBD1. This CDR3 has 20 amino acids. The V segment lost 5 bases and the J segment 0 bases; nucleotides outside the gene matches: 21. The germline gives CDR1 SGHVS, CDR2 FNYEAQ. CDR3 amino acids: CASSPILRRQGSLANYGYTF. The CDR3 region has the DNA TGTGCCAGCAGCCCAATCCTCCGGAGACAGGGCAGCCTGGCTAACTATGGCTACACCTTC.

The V and J genes are TRBV7-9 and TRBJ1-4, with 9 positions matching TRBD1. V gave up 6 bases and J gave up 4 bases; unmatched junction bases: 6. CDR3 size: 15 residues. CDR1 and CDR2 from the germline V gene are SEHNR and FQNEAQ (reference sequence). The CDR3 DNA reads TGTGCCAGCAGGGAGGACAGGGGATATAATGAAAAACTGTTTTTT. Protein sequence: CASREDRGYNEKLFF.

This clone is medium-sized (0.01 to 0.1%). The V call is TRBV7-9, the J call TRBJ1-4; D gene uncertain. Trimming left V 3 bases short and J 6 bases short, with 2 bases between. CDR3 size: 11 residues. Germline V gene lookup returns CDR1 SEHNR and CDR2 FQNEAQ (reference sequence). The CDR3 sequence: CASSFDEKLFF. DNA for the CDR3: TGTGCCAGCAGCTTCGATGAAAAACTGTTTTTT.

V usage is TRBV28 and J usage is TRBJ2-7, with D possibly being TRBD2 (6 bases). CDR1 MDHEN and CDR2 SYDVKM come from the germline V gene. V lost 5 bases and J 5 bases, leaving 16 bases between the germline ends. The length of the CDR3 is 14 residues. CDR3 region: CASSPFRGRNEQYF. CDR3 nucleotide sequence: TGTGCCAGCAGTCCATTTCGGGGGAGGAACGAGCAGTACTTC.

V and J are TRBV12-5 and TRBJ2-5; the D gene is possibly TRBD2 (6 bases). Deletions cut 6 bases from V and 5 bases from J, with 19 bases between. The CDR3 loop spans 15 amino acids. Germline V gene sequence: CDR1 LGHNT, CDR2 FRNRAP. CDR3 in DNA: TGTGCTAGTGGGTCTGGGACTTCTTTCGGGGAGACCCAGTACTTC. Translating gives CASGSGTSFGETQYF.

Only one count was recorded for this clone. This sequence joins TRBV11-2 and TRBJ2-6, with D perhaps matching TRBD1 (6 bases). Trimming pared 6 bases from V and 5 bases from J, leaving 20 bases between. Germline CDR1 is SGHAT and CDR2 is FQNNGV. This CDR3 has 17 amino acids. CDR3 loop: CASRSPRQVERANVLTF. The CDR3 DNA follows: TGTGCCAGCAGATCCCCGCGACAGGTCGAAAGGGCCAACGTCCTGACTTTC.

The rearrangement uses TRBV29-1 and TRBJ1-1, with 7 bases fitting TRBD1. Trimming cost V 7 bases and J 7 bases; bases outside gene matches: 3. The germline V gene encodes CDR1 SQVTM and CDR2 ANQGSEA. The CDR3 contains 10 residues. The chain's CDR3 is CSGGQVEAFF. The CDR3 DNA follows: TGCAGCGGAGGACAGGTTGAAGCTTTCTTT.

This clone has more than one count but fewer than ten. This chain connects TRBV6-5 to TRBJ1-1, with 7 bases identical to TRBD1. CDR1 and CDR2 from the germline V gene are MNHEY and SVGAGI. V gave up 9 bases and J gave up 1 base; unmatched junction bases: 5. This CDR3 contains 13 residues. CDR3 in amino acids: CASWTGGNTEAFF. CDR3 nucleotide sequence: TGTGCCAGTTGGACAGGCGGGAACACTGAAGCTTTCTTT.

The rearrangement uses TRBV5-1 and TRBJ2-7, with 13 bases that match TRBD2. The CDR3 extends over 15 amino acids. Trimming at V came to 0 bases and at J to 5 bases, leaving 2 bases not matched to a gene. The V gene's germline CDR1 is SGHRS and CDR2 YFSETQ. The CDR3 spells CASSLGGLAGDEQYF. Written as DNA, the CDR3 is TGCGCCAGCAGCTTGGGAGGACTAGCGGGAGACGAGCAGTACTTC. The whole variable domain, remainder taken from reference TRBV5-1 and TRBJ2-7, is KAGVTQTPRYLIKTRGQQVTLSCSPISGHRSVSWYQQTPGQGLQFLFEYFSETQRNKGNFPGRFSGRQFSNSRSEMNVSTLELGDSALYLCASSLGGLAGDEQYFGPGTRLTVT.

The chain recombines TRBV6-5 with TRBJ2-2, with 12 bases fitting TRBD2. This CDR3 spans 15 amino acids. Germline CDR1 and CDR2: MNHEY and SVGAGI. V lost 7 bases to trimming and J lost 4 bases; unmatched junction nucleotides: 4. The CDR3 is CASTRTSGATGELFF. The DNA for the CDR3 is TGTGCCAGCACCAGGACTAGCGGGGCCACCGGGGAGCTGTTTTTT.

This clone showed up just a few times. The chain recombines TRBV4-1 with TRBJ2-7; possibly TRBD2 for D (6 bases). Trimming removed 3 bases from V and 2 bases from J, with 17 bases in between. The CDR3 runs to 16 residues. The germline gives CDR1 MGHRA, CDR2 YSYEKL. The CDR3 DNA reads TGCGCCAGCAGCCACTCAATAGCGGTTCCAACCTACGAGCAGTACTTC. Protein product: CASSHSIAVPTYEQYF.